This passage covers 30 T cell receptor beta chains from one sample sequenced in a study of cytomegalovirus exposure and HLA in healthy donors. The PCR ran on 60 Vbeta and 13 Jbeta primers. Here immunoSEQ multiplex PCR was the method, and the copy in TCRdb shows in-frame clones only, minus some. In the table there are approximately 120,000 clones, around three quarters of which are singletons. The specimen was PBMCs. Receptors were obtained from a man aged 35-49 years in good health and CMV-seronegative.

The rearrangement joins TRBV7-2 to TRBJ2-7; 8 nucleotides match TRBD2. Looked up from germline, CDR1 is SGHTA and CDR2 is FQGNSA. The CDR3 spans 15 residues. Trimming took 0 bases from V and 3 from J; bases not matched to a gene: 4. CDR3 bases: TGTGCCAGCAGCTTAGCAGGACTAGCTAGCTACGAGCAGTACTTC. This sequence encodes CASSLAGLASYEQYF.

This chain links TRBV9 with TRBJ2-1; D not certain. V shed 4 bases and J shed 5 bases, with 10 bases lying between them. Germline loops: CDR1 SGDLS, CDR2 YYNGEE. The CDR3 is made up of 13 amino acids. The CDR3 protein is CASSPQSHNEQFF. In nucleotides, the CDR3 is TGTGCCAGCAGCCCTCAGTCCCACAATGAGCAGTTCTTC.

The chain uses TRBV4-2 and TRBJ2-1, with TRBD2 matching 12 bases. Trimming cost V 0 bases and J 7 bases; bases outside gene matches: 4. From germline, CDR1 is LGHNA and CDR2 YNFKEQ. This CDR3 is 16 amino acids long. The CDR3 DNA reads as TGTGCCAGCAGCCAAGATGAGACTAGCGGGGGAAATGAGCAGTTCTTC. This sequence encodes CASSQDETSGGNEQFF.

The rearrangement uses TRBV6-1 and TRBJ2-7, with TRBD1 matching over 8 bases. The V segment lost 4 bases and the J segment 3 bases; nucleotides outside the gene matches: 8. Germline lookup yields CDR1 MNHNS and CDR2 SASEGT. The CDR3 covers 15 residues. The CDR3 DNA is TGTGCCAGCAGTGGACCGGGACAGGACTACTACGAGCAGTACTTC. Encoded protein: CASSGPGQDYYEQYF.

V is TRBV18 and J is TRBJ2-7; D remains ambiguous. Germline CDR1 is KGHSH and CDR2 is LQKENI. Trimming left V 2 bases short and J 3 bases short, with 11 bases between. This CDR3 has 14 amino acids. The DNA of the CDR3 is TGTGCCAGCTCACCATTGAGGAACTACTACGAGCAGTACTTC. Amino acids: CASSPLRNYYEQYF. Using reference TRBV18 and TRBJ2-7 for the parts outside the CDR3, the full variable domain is NAGVMQNPRHLVRRRGQEARLRCSPMKGHSHVYWYRQLPEEGLKFMVYLQKENIIDESGMPKERFSAEFPKEGPSILRIQQVVRGDSAAYFCASSPLRNYYEQYFGPGTRLTVT.

This CDR3 reads CASRDRDRVGGYTF. In DNA, the CDR3 is TGTGCCAGCAGGGACCGGGACAGGGTCGGGGGCTACACCTTC. The chain recombines TRBV2 with TRBJ1-2; TRBD1 matches 9 bases. Germline V CDR1 and CDR2: SNHLY, FYNNEI. V was clipped by 6 bases and J by 8 bases; unmatched bases: 10. This CDR3 is built from 14 residues.

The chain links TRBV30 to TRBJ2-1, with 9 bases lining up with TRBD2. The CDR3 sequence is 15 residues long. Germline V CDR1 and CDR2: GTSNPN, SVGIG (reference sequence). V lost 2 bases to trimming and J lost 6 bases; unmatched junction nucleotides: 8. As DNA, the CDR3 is TGTGCCTGGAGTATCCAGCGGGGGGTGGGCAATGAGCAGTTCTTC. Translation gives CAWSIQRGVGNEQFF.

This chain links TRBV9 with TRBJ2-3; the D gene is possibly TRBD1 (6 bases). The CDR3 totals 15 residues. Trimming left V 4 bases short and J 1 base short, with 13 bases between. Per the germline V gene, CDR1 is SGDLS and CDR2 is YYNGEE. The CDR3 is CASSLQQGGTDTQYF. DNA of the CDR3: TGTGCCAGCAGCTTACAACAGGGAGGCACAGATACGCAGTATTTT.

The CDR3 loop is CASSAGAISSPLHF. In DNA, the CDR3 is TGTGCCAGTAGCGCGGGGGCGATTAGTTCACCCCTCCACTTT. V and J are TRBV19 and TRBJ1-6; TRBD1 is a possible D gene (6 bases). The CDR3 runs 14 residues. Trimming took 6 bases from V and 9 from J, leaving 15 bases between them. Germline V gene data show CDR1 as LNHDA and CDR2 as SQIVND (reference sequence).

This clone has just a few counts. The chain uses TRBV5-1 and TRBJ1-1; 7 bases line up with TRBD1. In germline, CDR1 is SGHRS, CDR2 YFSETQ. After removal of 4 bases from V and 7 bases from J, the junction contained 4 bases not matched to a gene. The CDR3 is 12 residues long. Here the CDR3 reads CASSTGAGEAFF. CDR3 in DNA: TGCGCCAGCAGCACAGGGGCTGGTGAAGCTTTCTTT.

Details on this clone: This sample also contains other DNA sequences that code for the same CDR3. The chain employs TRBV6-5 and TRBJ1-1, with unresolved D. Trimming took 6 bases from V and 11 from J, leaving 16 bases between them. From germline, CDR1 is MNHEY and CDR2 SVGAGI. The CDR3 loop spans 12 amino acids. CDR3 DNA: TGTGCCAGCAGCCCCGATAGAGGGCGGGCTTTCTTT. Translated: CASSPDRGRAFF.

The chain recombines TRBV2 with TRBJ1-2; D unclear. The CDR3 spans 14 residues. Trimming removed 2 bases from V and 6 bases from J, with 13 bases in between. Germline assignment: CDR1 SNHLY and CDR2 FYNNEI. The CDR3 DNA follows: TGTGCCAGCAGTGAAAATTGGCGGCCGGATGGCTACACCTTC. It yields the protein CASSENWRPDGYTF.

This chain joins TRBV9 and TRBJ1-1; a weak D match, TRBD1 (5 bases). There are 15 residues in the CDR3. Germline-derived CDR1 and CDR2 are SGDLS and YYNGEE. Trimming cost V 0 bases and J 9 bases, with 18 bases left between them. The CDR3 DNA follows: TGTGCCAGCAGCGTAGGGGGCAGCCCTCAGGATAAAGCTTTCTTT. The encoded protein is CASSVGGSPQDKAFF.

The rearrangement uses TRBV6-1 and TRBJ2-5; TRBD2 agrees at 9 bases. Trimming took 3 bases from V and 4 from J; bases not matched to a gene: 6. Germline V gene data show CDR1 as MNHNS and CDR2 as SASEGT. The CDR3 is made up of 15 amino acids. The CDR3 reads CASSEAGGPGETQYF. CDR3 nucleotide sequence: TGTGCCAGCAGTGAGGCGGGGGGGCCTGGAGAGACCCAGTACTTC.

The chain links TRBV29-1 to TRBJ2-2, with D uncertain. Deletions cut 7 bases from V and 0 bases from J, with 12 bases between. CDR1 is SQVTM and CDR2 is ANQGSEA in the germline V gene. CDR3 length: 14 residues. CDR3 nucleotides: TGCAGCGCCGAAGACATCACGAACACCGGGGAGCTGTTTTTT. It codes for CSAEDITNTGELFF.

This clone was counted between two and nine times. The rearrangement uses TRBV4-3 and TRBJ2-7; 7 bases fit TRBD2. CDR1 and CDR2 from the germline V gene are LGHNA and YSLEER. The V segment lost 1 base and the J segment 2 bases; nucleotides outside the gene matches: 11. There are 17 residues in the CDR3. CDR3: CASSQVGGGEIPYEQYF. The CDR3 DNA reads TGCGCCAGCAGCCAAGTAGGCGGGGGTGAAATTCCCTACGAGCAGTACTTC.

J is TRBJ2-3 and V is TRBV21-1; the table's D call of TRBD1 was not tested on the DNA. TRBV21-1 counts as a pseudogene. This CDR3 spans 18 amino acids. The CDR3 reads CASSKTRDRVNVTDTQYF. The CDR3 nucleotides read TGTGCCAGCAGCAAAACCCGGGACAGGGTAAATGTGACAGATACGCAGTATTTT.

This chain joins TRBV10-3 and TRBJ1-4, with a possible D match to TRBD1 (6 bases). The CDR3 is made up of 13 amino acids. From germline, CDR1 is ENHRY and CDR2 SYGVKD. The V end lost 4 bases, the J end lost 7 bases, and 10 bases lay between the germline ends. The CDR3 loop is CAISAGVGEKLFF. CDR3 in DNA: TGTGCCATCAGTGCAGGGGTGGGTGAAAAACTGTTTTTT.

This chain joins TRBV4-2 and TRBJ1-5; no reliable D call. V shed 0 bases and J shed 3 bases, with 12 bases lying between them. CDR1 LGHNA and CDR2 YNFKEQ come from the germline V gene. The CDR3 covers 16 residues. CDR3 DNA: TGTGCCAGCAGCCAAGAGGGTTCGGGAACCAATCAGCCCCAGCATTTT. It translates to CASSQEGSGTNQPQHF.

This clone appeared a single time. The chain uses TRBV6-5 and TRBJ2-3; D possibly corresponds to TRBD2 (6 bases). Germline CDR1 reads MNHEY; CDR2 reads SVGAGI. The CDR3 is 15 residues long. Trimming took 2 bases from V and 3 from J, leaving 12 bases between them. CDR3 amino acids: CASSYTRGSTDTQYF. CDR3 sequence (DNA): TGTGCCAGCAGTTACACACGGGGGTCTACAGATACGCAGTATTTT.

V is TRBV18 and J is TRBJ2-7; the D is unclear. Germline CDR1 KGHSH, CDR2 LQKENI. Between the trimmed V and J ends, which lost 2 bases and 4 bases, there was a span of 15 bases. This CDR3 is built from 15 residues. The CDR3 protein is CASSPGPRNLYEQYF. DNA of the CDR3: TGTGCCAGCTCACCAGGGCCCAGAAACCTATACGAGCAGTACTTC.

The CDR3: CASSLSTWELFF. The CDR3 DNA reads TGTGCCAGCAGCTTATCTACGTGGGAGCTGTTTTTT. V gene TRBV7-2 combines with J gene TRBJ2-2; D remains ambiguous. The CDR3 has 12 residues. Deletions cut 2 bases from V and 9 bases from J, with 7 bases between. CDR1 is SGHTA and CDR2 is FQGNSA in the germline V gene.

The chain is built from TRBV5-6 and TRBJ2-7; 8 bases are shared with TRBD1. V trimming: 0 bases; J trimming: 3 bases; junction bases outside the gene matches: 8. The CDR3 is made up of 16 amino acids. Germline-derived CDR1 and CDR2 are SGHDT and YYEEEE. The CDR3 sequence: CASSLGWGGQGYEQYF. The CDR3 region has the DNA TGTGCCAGCAGCTTGGGTTGGGGAGGACAGGGCTACGAGCAGTACTTC. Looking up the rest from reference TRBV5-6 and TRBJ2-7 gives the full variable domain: DAGVTQSPTHLIKTRGQQVTLRCSPKSGHDTVSWYQQALGQGPQFIFQYYEEEERQRGNFPDRFSGHQFPNYSSELNVNALLLGDSALYLCASSLGWGGQGYEQYFGPGTRLTVT.

The CDR3 reads CASRAGGSPYNEQFF. CDR3 in DNA: TGTGCCAGCAGAGCCGGGGGGAGCCCCTACAATGAGCAGTTCTTC. V is TRBV6-5 and J is TRBJ2-1; TRBD2 matches at 7 bases. Germline CDR1 reads MNHEY; CDR2 reads SVGAGI. CDR3 size: 15 residues. The V gene end was trimmed by 6 bases and the J gene end by 2 bases; junction bases not matched to a gene: 7.

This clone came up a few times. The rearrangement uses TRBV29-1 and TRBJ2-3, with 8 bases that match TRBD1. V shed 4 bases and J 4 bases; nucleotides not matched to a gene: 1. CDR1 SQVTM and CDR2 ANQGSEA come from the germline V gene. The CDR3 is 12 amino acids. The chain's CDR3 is CSVAGGPDTQYF. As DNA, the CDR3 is TGCAGCGTTGCAGGGGGCCCAGATACGCAGTATTTT.

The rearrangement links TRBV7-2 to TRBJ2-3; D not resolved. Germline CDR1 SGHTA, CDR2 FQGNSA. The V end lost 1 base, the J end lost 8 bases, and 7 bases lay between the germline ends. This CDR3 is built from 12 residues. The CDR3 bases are TGTGCCAGCAGCTTAGTAGATGGTACGCAGTATTTT. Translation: CASSLVDGTQYF.

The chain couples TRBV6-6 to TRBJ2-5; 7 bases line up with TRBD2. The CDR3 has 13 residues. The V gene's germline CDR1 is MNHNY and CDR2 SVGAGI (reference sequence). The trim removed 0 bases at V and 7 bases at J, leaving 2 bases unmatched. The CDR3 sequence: CASSYSREGTQYF. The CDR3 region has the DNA TGTGCCAGCAGTTACTCGAGGGAGGGGACCCAGTACTTC.

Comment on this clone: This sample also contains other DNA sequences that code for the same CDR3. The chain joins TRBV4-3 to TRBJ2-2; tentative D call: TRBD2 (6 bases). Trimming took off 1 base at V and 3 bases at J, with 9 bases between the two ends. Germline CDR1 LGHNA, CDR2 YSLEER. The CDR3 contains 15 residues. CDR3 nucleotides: TGCGCCAGCAGCCAAGGGAGGGGATACACCGGGGAGCTGTTTTTT. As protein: CASSQGRGYTGELFF.

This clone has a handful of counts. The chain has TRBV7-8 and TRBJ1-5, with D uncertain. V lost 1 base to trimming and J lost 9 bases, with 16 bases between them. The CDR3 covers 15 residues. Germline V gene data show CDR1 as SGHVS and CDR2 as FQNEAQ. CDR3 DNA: TGTGCCAGCAGCTTAGATGGTGGAGGTTTCGGGCCCCAGCATTTT. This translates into CASSLDGGGFGPQHF.

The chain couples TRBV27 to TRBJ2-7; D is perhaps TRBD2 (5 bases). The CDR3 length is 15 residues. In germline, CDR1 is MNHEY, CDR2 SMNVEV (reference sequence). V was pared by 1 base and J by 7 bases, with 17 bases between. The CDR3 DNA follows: TGTGCCAGCAGTTTATATAGAAAAGGACGGGGAGAGCAGTACTTC. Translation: CASSLYRKGRGEQYF.